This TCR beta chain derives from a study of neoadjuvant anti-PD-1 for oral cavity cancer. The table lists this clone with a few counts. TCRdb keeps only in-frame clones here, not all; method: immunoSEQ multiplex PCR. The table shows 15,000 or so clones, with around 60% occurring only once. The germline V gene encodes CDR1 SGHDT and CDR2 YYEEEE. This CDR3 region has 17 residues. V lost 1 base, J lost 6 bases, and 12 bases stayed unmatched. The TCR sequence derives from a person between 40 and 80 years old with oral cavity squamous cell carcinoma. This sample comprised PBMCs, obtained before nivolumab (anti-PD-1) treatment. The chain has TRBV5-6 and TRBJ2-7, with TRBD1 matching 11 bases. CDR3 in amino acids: CASSLKGTGGRLGEQYF. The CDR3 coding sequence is TGTGCCAGCAGCTTGAAGGGGACAGGGGGTCGGCTAGGCGAGCAGTACTTC.